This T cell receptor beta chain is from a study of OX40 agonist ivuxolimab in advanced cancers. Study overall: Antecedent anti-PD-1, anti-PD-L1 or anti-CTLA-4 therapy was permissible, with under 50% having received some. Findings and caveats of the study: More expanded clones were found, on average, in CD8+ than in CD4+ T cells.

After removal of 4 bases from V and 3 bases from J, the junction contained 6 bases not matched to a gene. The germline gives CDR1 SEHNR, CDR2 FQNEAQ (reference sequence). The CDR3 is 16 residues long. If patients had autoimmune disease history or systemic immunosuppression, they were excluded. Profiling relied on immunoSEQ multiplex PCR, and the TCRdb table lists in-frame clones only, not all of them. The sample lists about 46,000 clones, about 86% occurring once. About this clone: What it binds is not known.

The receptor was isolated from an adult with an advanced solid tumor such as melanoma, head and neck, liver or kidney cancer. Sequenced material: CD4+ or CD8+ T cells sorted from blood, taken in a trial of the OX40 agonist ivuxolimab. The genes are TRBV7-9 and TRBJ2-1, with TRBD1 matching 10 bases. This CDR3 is CASSSTWDRGYNEQFF. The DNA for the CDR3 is TGTGCCAGCAGCTCCACATGGGACAGGGGCTACAATGAGCAGTTCTTC.